A single sample is the source of the 9 T cell receptor beta chains below, sequenced in a study of identical twins. TCRdb redid the calling of the 5' RACE reads with MiXCR, one entry per CDR3 protein. The top ten hold 0.45% to 0.5% of the sample, which has about 530,000 distinct CDR3 sequences, approximately 20% seen once. The same data also went into a second study, on yellow fever vaccine responses in identical twins.

The sample consisted of CD4+ T cells sorted from blood. The receptor set was obtained from a woman between 18 and 29 years old in good health.

This CDR3 reads CASSAGHQNTEAFF. CDR3 in DNA: TGCGCCAGCAGCGCGGGACACCAGAACACTGAAGCTTTCTTT. The genes are TRBV5-1 and TRBJ1-1, with D possibly TRBD1 on 6 matching bases. Per germline, CDR1 SGHRS and CDR2 YFSETQ. This CDR3 comprises 14 residues. V gave up 4 bases and J gave up 1 base, with 11 bases separating them. Full variable domain (outside the CDR3, taken from reference TRBV5-1 and TRBJ1-1): KAGVTQTPRYLIKTRGQQVTLSCSPISGHRSVSWYQQTPGQGLQFLFEYFSETQRNKGNFPGRFSGRQFSNSRSEMNVSTLELGDSALYLCASSAGHQNTEAFFGQGTRLTVV.

This clonotype was detected a few times. The chain is built from TRBV7-9 and TRBJ1-1; a weak D match, TRBD1 (5 bases). The germline V gene encodes CDR1 SEHNR and CDR2 FQNEAQ (reference sequence). The CDR3 spans 14 residues. Trimming left V 2 bases short and J 6 bases short, with 13 bases between. DNA of the CDR3: TGTGCCAGCAGCTTACTCCAGGGATCGGCTGAAGCTTTCTTT. It yields the protein CASSLLQGSAEAFF. Drawing the rest from reference TRBV7-9 and TRBJ1-1, the complete variable domain is DTGVSQNPRHKITKRGQNVTFRCDPISEHNRLYWYRQTLGQGPEFLTYFQNEAQLEKSRLLSDRFSAERPKGSFSTLEIQRTEQGDSAMYLCASSLLQGSAEAFFGQGTRLTVV.

This clonotype was seen a few times. This chain links TRBV4-2 with TRBJ2-2, with D possibly TRBD2 on 6 matching bases. Germline lookup yields CDR1 LGHNA and CDR2 YNFKEQ. CDR3 length: 16 residues. V dropped 1 base and J dropped 1 base, with 10 bases sitting between them. The CDR3 DNA follows: TGTGCCAGCAGCCAAGTCTGGGGGGTGAACACCGGGGAGCTGTTTTTT. Translated: CASSQVWGVNTGELFF.

This chain links TRBV14 with TRBJ2-1, with 13 bases fitting TRBD2. The CDR3 length is 16 residues. CDR1 SGHDN and CDR2 FVKESK come from the germline V gene. V lost 0 bases, J lost 12 bases, and 8 bases stayed unmatched. The CDR3 sequence is CASSQDILAGGHGQFF. DNA for the CDR3: TGTGCCAGCAGCCAAGATATACTAGCGGGAGGGCACGGGCAGTTCTTC.

The V gene is TRBV20-1, the J gene TRBJ1-1, with D maybe TRBD1 (6 bases). This CDR3 contains 13 residues. With 4 bases removed from V and 1 base from J, the gap between germline ends came to 10 bases. Germline loops: CDR1 DFQATT, CDR2 SNEGSKA (reference sequence). CDR3 nucleotide sequence: TGCAGTGCTACCCAAGGGGGGAACACTGAAGCTTTCTTT. Translated, it gives CSATQGGNTEAFF.

The chain couples TRBV20-1 to TRBJ2-1; D gene uncertain. Trimming stripped 1 base from V and 2 bases from J, with 9 bases between. Germline CDR1 and CDR2: DFQATT and SNEGSKA (reference sequence). This CDR3 is built from 14 residues. The CDR3 reads CSARAFSAYNEQFF. As DNA, the CDR3 is TGCAGTGCTAGAGCGTTTAGTGCCTACAATGAGCAGTTCTTC.

In its sample, this clonotype was seen many times. This sequence joins TRBV4-1 and TRBJ2-3, with a tentative D call TRBD2 (7 bases). Deletions cut 3 bases from V and 5 bases from J, with 18 bases between. Germline V CDR1 and CDR2: MGHRA, YSYEKL. The CDR3 contains 16 residues. CDR3 DNA: TGCGCCAGCAGCCATGGGGGGCGGGAGAGGGGAGATACGCAGTATTTT. It is translated as CASSHGGRERGDTQYF.

This sequence joins TRBV7-6 and TRBJ1-2, with D possibly matching TRBD1 (5 bases). The CDR3 runs 13 residues. Trimming cost V 4 bases and J 8 bases, with 14 bases left between them. CDR1 and CDR2 from the germline V gene are SGHVS and FNYEAQ. DNA of the CDR3: TGTGCCAGCAGCTATGGGACTGCTGGAGGCTACACCTTC. Protein product: CASSYGTAGGYTF.

This clonotype was found a few times. V gene TRBV12-3 or TRBV12-4 combines with J gene TRBJ2-5; 9 positions match TRBD2. The CDR3 covers 14 residues. V lost 6 bases, J lost 5 bases, and 7 bases stayed unmatched. CDR3 bases: TGTGCCAGCAGAGTAGCGGGGGTCAGGGAGACCCAGTACTTC. Amino acid sequence: CASRVAGVRETQYF.